The source of this T cell receptor beta chain is a study of T cell responses to AZD1222 COVID-19 vaccine (dated by TCRdb to the early 2020s). Describing the broader study: AZD1222 recipients whose second dose came at about 4 weeks and those whose second dose came at about 12 weeks were combined into one group, since spike-specific TCR depth and breadth did not differ between the two schedules. A total of approximately 250 trial participants underwent TCR sequencing, of whom more than 200 had received two doses of AZD1222 and 26 had received two doses of the MenACWY control vaccine. Trial participants were enrolled into age subgroups of 18-55, 56-69 and 70-plus years, which contained roughly 150, 30 and 60 TCR-sequenced participants, respectively. General study outcomes and caveats: Vaccine-associated CD4 TCRs spanned the whole spike protein, with dominant responses in regions 160-218 and 743-854. After two AZD1222 doses, spike-specific TCR breadth and depth were significantly higher than at day 0 and than in MenACWY recipients. Because no day 14 peak-response samples were available, repertoires were characterized only after the peak T cell response. Reportedly, close to half of the unique spike-specific TCRs recognized epitopes lying outside the regions that are mutated in the B.1.351 and B.1.1.7 variants. Participants were mostly white British and included more females than males, and it was suggested by the authors that clonal diversity may have been underestimated. Only a handful of AZD1222 recipients were SARS-CoV-2 seropositive at baseline, limiting conclusions about previously exposed vaccinees. In the small 56-69-year group, the increase in depth fell short of significance, most likely because of low power.

The sample's time point label, decoded: baseline before first vaccination. Samples from vaccinated people were obtained from the UK trials COV001 and COV002, which included a single-blind randomized controlled phase 2/3 trial of AZD1222 (ChAdOx1 nCoV-19) in healthy adults. Trial participant PBMC samples were collected at day 0 and day 28 after the second dose for TCRbeta chain sequencing. As concerns this clone: Its cognate antigen has yet to be identified. Per-nucleotide qualities are absent, and no much larger clonotype sits a single base away.

The CDR3 regions of human TCRbeta chains were subjected to immunosequencing. In the source study's methods: Repertoire TCRs were matched against a reference library of SARS-CoV-2-specific TCRs generated with the MIRA antigen-specificity platform. Breadth was defined as the fraction of unique TCRs that were SARS-CoV-2-associated, and depth was defined as the fraction of total T cells that were SARS-CoV-2-associated. Using the MIRA data, each spike-specific TCR was mapped to the spike region that the TCR reacts to and placed in a CD4 or CD8 class. Log10-transformed breadth and depth values were compared by one-way ANOVA with Sidak's multiple comparisons tests. Held by TCRdb, this immuneACCESS table contains in-frame sequences only and omits some clones. Under half of the omission traces to an unresolved V gene where checked; the cause of the rest is unknown. That table gives V, J and clone size, and the DNA gave D and trimming. The sample table lists around 78,000 clones, 87% of them with a count of one. The ten largest clones capture about 23% of the sample.

Measured from the cysteine to the phenylalanine, the CDR3 is 16 residues long. Only the CDR3 region is kept as DNA, spanning 48 bases read in frame from base 1. The junction shows trimming of 2 bases on V and 3 bases on J, plus 17 bases between the germline ends. CDR1 and CDR2 are drawn from the germline V gene: SGHRS, YFSETQ. The V and J segments used are TRBV5-1 and TRBJ1-1, with TRBD1 perhaps the D gene, on 5 matching bases. The specimen comprised peripheral blood, sampled on day 0 of AZD1222 vaccination. The TCR originated in an adult in good health. The CDR3 in this case is CASSLRDPGEDTEAFF. The nucleotide sequence reads as follows: TGCGCCAGCAGCTTAAGGGACCCCGGGGAGGACACTGAAGCTTTCTTT. Supplemented by the reference TRBV5-1 and TRBJ1-1 proteins around the CDR3, the complete variable domain is KAGVTQTPRYLIKTRGQQVTLSCSPISGHRSVSWYQQTPGQGLQFLFEYFSETQRNKGNFPGRFSGRQFSNSRSEMNVSTLELGDSALYLCASSLRDPGEDTEAFFGQGTRLTVV.